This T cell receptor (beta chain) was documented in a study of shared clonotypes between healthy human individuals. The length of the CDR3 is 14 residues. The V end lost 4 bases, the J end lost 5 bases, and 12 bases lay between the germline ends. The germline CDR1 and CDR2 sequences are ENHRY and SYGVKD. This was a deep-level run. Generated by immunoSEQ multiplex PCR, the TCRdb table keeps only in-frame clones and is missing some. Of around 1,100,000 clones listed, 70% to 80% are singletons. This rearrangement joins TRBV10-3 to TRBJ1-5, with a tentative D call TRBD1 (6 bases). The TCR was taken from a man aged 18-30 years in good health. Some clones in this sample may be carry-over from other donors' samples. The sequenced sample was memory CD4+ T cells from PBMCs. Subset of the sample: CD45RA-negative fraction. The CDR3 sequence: CAISVQGTDQPQHF. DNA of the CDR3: TGTGCCATCAGTGTACAGGGCACCGATCAGCCCCAGCATTTT.